This T cell receptor beta chain appears in the sequencing data of a study of cytomegalovirus exposure and HLA in healthy donors. The count of this clone is one. The antigen is undetermined. Regarding the study as a whole: Later work found most CMV-associated TCR beta chains apparently HLA-restricted.

The J segment lost 1 base and the V segment lost 6 bases, leaving 0 bases of the junction unmatched. The CDR3 is 13 amino acids. Germline V gene lookup returns CDR1 MNHEY and CDR2 SMNVEV (reference sequence). Primers: 60 Vbeta forward and 13 Jbeta reverse. Sequenced by immunoSEQ multiplex PCR; TCRdb stores in-frame clones only, minus some. The sample has roughly 150,000 clones; about 77% are singletons. This sequence originates from a man aged 18 to 30 in good health and CMV-seropositive. The sample was PBMCs. V usage is TRBV27 and J usage is TRBJ1-1; the match to TRBD1 covers 9 bases. The CDR3 DNA sequence: TGTGCCAGCAGGGGACAGGGGAACACTGAAGCTTTCTTT. The encoded protein is CASRGQGNTEAFF.